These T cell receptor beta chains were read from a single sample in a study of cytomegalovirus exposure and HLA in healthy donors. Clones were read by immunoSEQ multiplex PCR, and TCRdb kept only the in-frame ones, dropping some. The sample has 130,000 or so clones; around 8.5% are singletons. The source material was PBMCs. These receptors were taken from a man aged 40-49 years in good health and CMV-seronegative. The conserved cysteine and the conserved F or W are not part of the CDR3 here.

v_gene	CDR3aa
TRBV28	ASSVPREDNSPLH
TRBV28	ASSDRGPRYGYT
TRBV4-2	ASSQERTPYEQY
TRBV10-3	AISDVPTGSLNTEAF
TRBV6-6	ATKLARHGEQF
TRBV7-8	ASSSAQGPRWPQH
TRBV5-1	ASSWAPGSGNTIY
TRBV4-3	ASSQDPGAGANVLT
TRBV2	ASILGGYEQY
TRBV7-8	ASSATGDVHEQY
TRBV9	ASSVGLVNTEAF
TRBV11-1	ASTSLVVNEQY
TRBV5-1	ASSLAGLGNSPLH
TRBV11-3	ASSLDSAYNEQF
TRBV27	ASSFGGGGYEQY
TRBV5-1	ASSPGDLTEAF
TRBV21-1	ASSKARWTGGCIAQH
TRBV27	ASSPRDRGGNQPQH
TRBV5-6	ASSSVSGETQY
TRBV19	ASSITGNYEQY
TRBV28	ASSLPSRETQY
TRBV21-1	ASSPSERLAETRGTGELF
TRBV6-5	ASRPDRSGYT
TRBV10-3	AITGDRVTFMYTGELF
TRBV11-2	ASSPRAGASTDTQY
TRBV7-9	ASSLAGRTTDTQY
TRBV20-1	SAGGPQPQH
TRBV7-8	ASSSSGGPEAF
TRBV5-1	ASSPGQNNEKLF
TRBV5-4	ASSSRTGANYGYT
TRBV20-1	SARSQTQY
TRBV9	ASTRGGGGLTDTQY
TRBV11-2	ASSLVVGGLNEKLF
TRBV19	ASSARDRVNEKLF
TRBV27	ASSPQTGGWYGYT
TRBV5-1	ASSFAGITDTQY
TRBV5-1	ASSLIDRNTEAF
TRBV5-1	ASSFGGGAGTGELF
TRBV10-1	ASSSSFYANTGELF
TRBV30	AWSDQTGVGYNEQF
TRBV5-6	ASSLGGRQAF
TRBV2	ASSEMTLVRTDTQY
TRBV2	ASMEESYEQY
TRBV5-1	ASSLAQGGGTTNEKLF
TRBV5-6	ASILGGGANSPLH
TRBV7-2	ASSPRTSGDYEQF
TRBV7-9	ASSGQENRENEQF
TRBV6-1	ASRGQGRGNTIY
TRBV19	ASRRQGWNEQF
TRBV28	ASREGLGDQPQH
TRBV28	ASSNRGYNEKLF
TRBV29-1	SVVKGGDYEQY
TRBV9	ASSVTGGNYGYT
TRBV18	ASSPGQSYEQY
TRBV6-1	ASIERMGTEAF
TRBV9	ASSPGTGSNQPQH
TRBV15	ATSRYRPATGRNEQF
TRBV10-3	AISESDREYNYGYT
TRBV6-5	ASSSTASPGELF